Detailed here is one T cell receptor (beta chain). The antigen is unknown. These data come from a study of cytomegalovirus exposure and HLA in healthy donors. Study results and caveats: HLA alleles were associated with around 17,000 TCR beta sequences in a later analysis at 0.05 false discovery rate.

The PCR used 60 Vbeta and 13 Jbeta primers. TCRdb's copy holds only in-frame clones and misses some; the assay was immunoSEQ multiplex PCR. The sample has 150,000 or so clones, 70% to 85% seen once; the top ten hold 1.5% to 2%. CDR1 is SEHNR and CDR2 is FQNEAQ in the germline V gene (reference sequence). Trimming at V came to 5 bases and at J to 7 bases, leaving 10 bases not matched to a gene. The CDR3 sequence is 17 residues long. The origin of this receptor is a woman aged 25 to 39 in good health and CMV-seronegative. The specimen sequenced was PBMCs. The gene calls are TRBV7-9 and TRBJ1-6, with 11 bases matching TRBD1. Here the CDR3 reads CASSPGDRGSHNSPLHF. DNA for the CDR3: TGTGCCAGCAGCCCCGGGGACAGGGGGTCACACAATTCACCCCTCCACTTT.